A selection of T cell receptor beta chains follows, all from one sample in a study of graft-versus-host responses after intestinal transplantation. The repertoire was sequenced with immunoSEQ multiplex PCR; TCRdb's copy has only in-frame clones and lacks some. The repertoire holds 20,000 to 25,000 clones, 40% to 50% seen once, with approximately 1.6% in the top ten. This specimen was alloreactive CD8+ T cells from a mixed lymphocyte reaction culture, taken before intestinal transplant. The receptors were sampled from a human patient who received an intestinal transplant. Both conserved end residues are part of each CDR3. The D gene is left open where the match is weak. Where a row states a size, it is once, few, many or the class of an expanded clone; other rows omit it.

J	V	size	D	CDR3	DNA
TRBJ2-5	TRBV30	.	.	CAWSDSPQLGTGTQYF	TGTGCCTGGAGTGATTCCCCCCAGCTGGGGACCGGGACCCAGTACTTC
TRBJ1-1	TRBV7-2	few	.	CASSLGPSVEAFF	TGTGCCAGCAGCTTGGGGCCTTCTGTTGAAGCTTTCTTT
TRBJ2-5	TRBV19	.	TRBD1	CACRGTAPTQYF	TGTGCCTGCCGAGGGACAGCCCCGACGCAGTACTTC
TRBJ1-1	TRBV7-2	.	.	CASSLLPLNTEAFF	TGTGCCAGCAGCTTACTCCCCTTGAACACTGAAGCTTTCTTT
TRBJ2-7	TRBV7-2	few	.	CASSFTGTPYEQYF	TGTGCCAGCAGCTTCACCGGGACTCCTTACGAGCAGTACTTC
TRBJ2-7	TRBV2	.	.	CASSLAATYEQYF	TGTGCCAGCAGTCTGGCGGCGACCTACGAGCAGTACTTC
TRBJ2-7	TRBV30	.	.	CAWRLAGRQQYF	TGTGCCTGGAGGCTAGCAGGCCGACAGCAGTACTTC
TRBJ1-2	TRBV5-5	.	.	CASSLRQSYGYTF	TGTGCCAGCAGCTTGAGACAGAGCTATGGCTACACCTTC
TRBJ2-3	TRBV5-1	.	TRBD2	CAGSPQSSGPNTQYF	TGCGCCGGCAGCCCCCAGAGTAGCGGGCCAAATACGCAGTATTTT
TRBJ1-1	TRBV28	.	.	CASSLIRYTEAFF	TGTGCCAGCAGTTTGATCCGGTACACTGAAGCTTTCTTT
TRBJ1-5	TRBV19	.	TRBD1	CASSPVTRGRQPQHF	TGTGCCAGTAGTCCGGTCACCAGGGGGCGGCAGCCCCAGCATTTT
TRBJ2-7	TRBV5-6	few	.	CASSLVGTYEQYF	TGTGCCAGCAGCTTGGTTGGGACCTACGAGCAGTACTTC
TRBJ2-6	TRBV25-1	.	.	CASSNGFETGANVLTF	TGTGCCAGCAGTAACGGGTTCGAGACTGGGGCCAACGTCCTGACTTTC
TRBJ1-1	TRBV30	.	.	CAWSVVYDTEAFF	TGTGCCTGGAGTGTCGTTTACGACACTGAAGCTTTCTTT
TRBJ2-1	TRBV9	few	TRBD2	CASSVGGGYNEQFF	TGTGCCAGCAGCGTAGGCGGGGGCTACAATGAGCAGTTCTTC
TRBJ2-1	TRBV6-5	.	.	CASSYSVGAYEQFF	TGTGCCAGCAGTTACTCTGTGGGAGCTTACGAGCAGTTCTTC
TRBJ1-1	TRBV9	few	.	CASSPGLNTEAFF	TGTGCCAGCAGCCCGGGATTGAACACTGAAGCTTTCTTT
TRBJ1-5	TRBV28	once	.	CASSSGAGDQPQHF	TGTGCCAGCAGTTCCGGAGCGGGTGATCAGCCCCAGCATTTT
TRBJ2-5	TRBV6-6	.	.	CASTQQGFQETQYF	TGTGCCAGCACCCAACAGGGTTTCCAAGAGACCCAGTACTTC
TRBJ2-1	TRBV19	few	TRBD1	CASSVGQGDNEQFF	TGTGCCAGTAGTGTGGGACAGGGGGACAATGAGCAGTTCTTC
TRBJ2-2	TRBV6-5	.	.	CASRGTGELFF	TGTGCCAGCAGGGGGACCGGGGAGCTGTTTTTT
TRBJ2-3	TRBV6-1	.	.	CASSDPTSISDTQYF	TGTGCCAGCAGTGATCCTACCTCAATATCAGATACGCAGTATTTT
TRBJ2-3	TRBV25-1	few	.	CASSAYTDTQYF	TGTGCCAGCAGTGCCTACACAGATACGCAGTATTTT
TRBJ2-1	TRBV2	medium-sized	TRBD2	CASSDFRTSNKQFF	TGTGCCAGCAGTGACTTCAGGACTAGCAATAAGCAGTTCTTC
TRBJ2-2	TRBV9	few	.	CASSVLPGPPLTGELFF	TGTGCCAGCAGCGTATTGCCGGGGCCGCCTCTCACCGGGGAGCTGTTTTTT
TRBJ2-7	TRBV4-1	.	TRBD1	CASSQVTGNSYEQYF	TGCGCCAGCAGCCAAGTGACAGGGAACTCCTACGAGCAGTACTTC
TRBJ1-1	TRBV7-8	.	.	CASSLFPPRGMNTEAFF	TGTGCCAGCAGCTTATTCCCCCCCAGGGGAATGAACACTGAAGCTTTCTTT
TRBJ2-7	TRBV20-1	few	.	CSTRDIYEQYF	TGCAGTACACGGGACATCTACGAGCAGTACTTC
TRBJ1-5	TRBV6-5	.	.	CASSYRGVGQPQHF	TGTGCCAGCAGTTACAGGGGGGTGGGTCAGCCCCAGCATTTT
TRBJ1-2	TRBV19	.	.	CASSALHLGYTF	TGTGCCAGTAGTGCCCTCCACCTCGGGTACACCTTC
TRBJ1-4	TRBV27	.	TRBD1	CASSLWTGGRGEKLFF	TGTGCCAGCAGTCTTTGGACAGGGGGAAGGGGTGAAAAACTGTTTTTT
TRBJ1-6	TRBV2	.	TRBD1	CASLGTGFYNSPLHF	TGTGCCAGCCTAGGGACAGGGTTTTATAATTCACCCCTCCACTTT
TRBJ2-7	TRBV15	.	.	CATSRGRLGEQYF	TGTGCCACCAGCAGAGGCAGGCTCGGGGAGCAGTACTTC
TRBJ1-3	TRBV7-9	medium-sized	.	CASSLVGHSGNTIYF	TGTGCCAGCAGCTTAGTAGGGCACTCTGGAAACACCATATATTTT
TRBJ1-2	TRBV2	few	TRBD1	CASSWGQPNYGYTF	TGTGCCAGCAGTTGGGGACAGCCAAACTATGGCTACACCTTC
TRBJ1-2	TRBV7-9	.	TRBD1	CASSLSPGGYGYTF	TGTGCCAGCAGCTTAAGCCCAGGGGGCTATGGCTACACCTTC
TRBJ2-7	TRBV6-1	.	TRBD2	CASSEARLAGEREQYF	TGTGCCAGCAGTGAAGCTCGACTAGCGGGAGAACGCGAGCAGTACTTC
TRBJ2-7	TRBV6-6	.	.	CASRVGEFPYEQYF	TGTGCCAGCAGGGTGGGGGAGTTCCCCTACGAGCAGTACTTC
TRBJ2-7	TRBV19	.	TRBD1	CASSPGTAPLEQYF	TGTGCCAGTAGCCCCGGGACAGCCCCCTTGGAGCAGTACTTC
TRBJ2-7	TRBV30	.	TRBD1	CAWSRGQGPYEQYF	TGTGCCTGGAGCCGGGGACAGGGACCCTACGAGCAGTACTTC
TRBJ2-5	TRBV10-3	.	TRBD1	CAISQGAQETQYF	TGTGCCATCAGCCAGGGGGCCCAAGAGACCCAGTACTTC
TRBJ2-7	TRBV11-2	.	.	CASSLGTIYEQYF	TGTGCCAGCAGCTTAGGGACTATTTACGAGCAGTACTTC
TRBJ2-5	TRBV20-1	few	.	CSARARRTQYF	TGCAGTGCTAGAGCCCGACGGACCCAGTACTTC
TRBJ2-3	TRBV6-6	.	.	CASSYTSGVRTDTQYF	TGTGCCAGCAGTTACACGTCGGGAGTGAGAACAGATACGCAGTATTTT
TRBJ2-7	TRBV2	.	.	CASTRLTEQYF	TGTGCCAGCACCAGACTCACCGAGCAGTACTTC
TRBJ2-7	TRBV6-1	.	.	CASSPLGYEQYF	TGTGCCAGCAGCCCCCTGGGGTACGAGCAGTACTTC
TRBJ2-1	TRBV4-1	few	.	CASSQEYSGSRALF	TGCGCCAGCAGCCAAGAGTACAGCGGAAGCAGGGCACTCTTC
TRBJ2-2	TRBV18	few	TRBD2	CASSPGASGSPEHRGAVF	TGTGCCAGCTCACCGGGGGCTAGCGGGAGCCCCGAACACCGGGGAGCTGTTTTT